The 4 T cell receptor beta chains listed next were all sequenced from one sample in a study of blood T cells in healthy people across ages. It was with a sample-barcoded 5' primer and a J-beta primer mix that a second PCR of about 6 to 12 cycles was run. TCRdb re-called the 5' RACE reads through MiXCR, storing one row per CDR3 protein. The sample has around 690,000 distinct CDR3 sequences; roughly 58% are singletons. The sample consisted of blood. These receptor sequences come from a man between 60 and 75 years old in good health.

The chain couples TRBV4-1 to TRBJ2-3; D perhaps matches TRBD2 (6 bases). The CDR3 totals 14 residues. Germline loops: CDR1 MGHRA, CDR2 YSYEKL. Trimming left V 0 bases short and J 7 bases short, with 11 bases between. CDR3 nucleotides: TGCGCCAGCAGCCAAGATCGGGACTTCTATACGCAGTATTTT. Translation: CASSQDRDFYTQYF.

Points on this clonotype: Compared with germline, one end of the junction differs, possibly owing to a read error. The chain combines TRBV7-2 with TRBJ2-5; D gene unclear. This CDR3 spans 14 amino acids. CDR1 is SGHTA, CDR2 FQGNSA, per germline. The CDR3 region is CVSTFGGGQETQYF. The DNA for the CDR3 is TGTGTCAGCACCTTCGGTGGCGGTCAAGAGACCCAGTACTTC.

The chain links TRBV3-1 to TRBJ1-3; no clear D. The ends were cut back, 1 base at V and 7 bases at J, with 8 bases in the middle. Per germline, CDR1 LGHDT and CDR2 YNNKEL (reference sequence). CDR3 length: 13 amino acids. The CDR3 spells CASSQGLGNTIYF. In DNA, the CDR3 is TGTGCCAGCAGCCAAGGACTGGGGAACACCATATATTTT. Looking up the rest from reference TRBV3-1 and TRBJ1-3 gives the full variable domain: DTAVSQTPKYLVTQMGNDKSIKCEQNLGHDTMYWYKQDSKKFLKIMFSYNNKELIINETVPNRFSPKSPDKAHLNLHINSLELGDSAVYFCASSQGLGNTIYFGEGSWLTVV.

The chain links TRBV20-1 to TRBJ2-5; D gene uncertain. The germline V gene encodes CDR1 DFQATT and CDR2 SNEGSKA (reference sequence). This CDR3 has 14 residues. The V end was cut by 1 base, the J end by 2 bases, with 11 bases between. The CDR3 protein is CSARGLTAQETQYF. DNA for the CDR3: TGCAGTGCTAGAGGTCTGACTGCACAAGAGACCCAGTACTTC.